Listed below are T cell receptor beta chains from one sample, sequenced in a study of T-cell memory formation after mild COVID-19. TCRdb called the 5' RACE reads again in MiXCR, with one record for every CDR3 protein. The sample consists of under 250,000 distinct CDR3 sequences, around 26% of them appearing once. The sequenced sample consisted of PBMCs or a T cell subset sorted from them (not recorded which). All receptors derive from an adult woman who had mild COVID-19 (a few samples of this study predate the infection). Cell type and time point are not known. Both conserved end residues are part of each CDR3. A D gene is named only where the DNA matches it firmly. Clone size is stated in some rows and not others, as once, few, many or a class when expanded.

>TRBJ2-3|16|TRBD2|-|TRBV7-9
TGTGCCAGCAGCTTAGTACTAGCGGAAAGCACAGATACGCAGTATTTT
CASSLVLAESTDTQYF
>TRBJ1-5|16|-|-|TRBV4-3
TGCGCCAGCAGCCAAGATCGGTCGGGGACCTCAGGGCCCCAGCATTTT
CASSQDRSGTSGPQHF
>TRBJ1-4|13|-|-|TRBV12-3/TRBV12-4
TGTGCCAGCAGTTTCAGGGTTAATGAAAAACTGTTTTTT
CASSFRVNEKLFF
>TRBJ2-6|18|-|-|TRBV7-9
TGTGCCAGCAGCCCGCCCGGGCTGGCCACATCTGGGGCCAACGTCCTGACTTTC
CASSPPGLATSGANVLTF
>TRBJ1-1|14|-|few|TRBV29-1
TGCAGCGTTCGGGAGACGTGGATGAAGACTGAAGCTTTCTTT
CSVRETWMKTEAFF
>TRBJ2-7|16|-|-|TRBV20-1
TGCAGTGCTAGAGATTCTCGACAGAACTCCTTCTACGAGCAGTACTTC
CSARDSRQNSFYEQYF
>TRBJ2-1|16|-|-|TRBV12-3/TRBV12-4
TGTGCCAGCAGTTCCCCGGTTAGAACAATCTACAATGAGCAGTTCTTC
CASSSPVRTIYNEQFF
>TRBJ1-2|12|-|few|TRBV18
TGTGCCTCACCACGGCAGCGGTATGGCTACACCTTC
CASPRQRYGYTF
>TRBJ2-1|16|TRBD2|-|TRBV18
TGTGCCAGCTCACATACTCCGGGAGGCTCCTACAATGAGCAGTTCTTC
CASSHTPGGSYNEQFF
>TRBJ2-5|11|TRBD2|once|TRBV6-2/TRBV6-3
TGTGCCAACGGGAGGGCCGAGACCCAGTACTTC
CANGRAETQYF
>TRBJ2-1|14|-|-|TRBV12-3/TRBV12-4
TGTGCCAGCAGTTTAGGGCCGCTGGCGAATGAGCAGTTCTTC
CASSLGPLANEQFF
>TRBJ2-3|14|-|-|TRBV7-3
TGTGCCAGCAGCTGGGGACTGGGCACAGATACGCAGTATTTT
CASSWGLGTDTQYF
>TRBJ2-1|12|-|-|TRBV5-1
TGCGCCAGCAGCTTGGCCCCGGGCCCTCAGTTCTTC
CASSLAPGPQFF
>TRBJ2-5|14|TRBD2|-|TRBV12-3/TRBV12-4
TGTGCCAGCCTCTCAGCGGGAGCGGGAGAGACCCAGTACTTC
CASLSAGAGETQYF
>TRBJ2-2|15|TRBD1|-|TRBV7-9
TGTGCCGGAGGGGGTCAGGGGGCCGTCACCGGGGAGCTGTTTTTT
CAGGGQGAVTGELFF
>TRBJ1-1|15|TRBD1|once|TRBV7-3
TGTGCCAGCAGCCCAGGTGGACAGGGGGAATCTGAAGCTTTCTTT
CASSPGGQGESEAFF